The rows below give T cell receptor beta chains drawn from one sample of a study of T cell repertoires in ileal Crohn's disease. Clones were sequenced by immunoSEQ multiplex PCR, and TCRdb holds only the in-frame ones, with some missing. The data hold approximately 13,000 clones, with roughly 78% observed a single time. Material: ileal tissue. Receptors originate from an adult with Crohn's disease. Each CDR3 is given with its conserved first and last residue.

v_gene | CDR3aa
TRBV29-1 | CSVREGSYEQYF
TRBV11-2 | CASRMSGGTEAFF
TRBV7-3 | CASRTTNTGELFF
TRBV5-1 | CASSFRQGMEAFF
TRBV6-6 | CASTPGLAVGELFF
TRBV5-4 | CASSSSGQLYNEQFF
TRBV7-6 | CASSLEARGRHIGANVLTF
TRBV7-9 | CASSLVRQVNSYEQYF
TRBV19 | CASGQVSNYGYTF
TRBV19 | CASSALPGSYEQYF
TRBV19 | CASTHPRGLQNTEAFF
TRBV5-1 | CASSLLQGSDGYTF
TRBV6-1 | CASKDTHSYEQYF
TRBV7-6 | CASSRAGTANIQYF
TRBV27 | CASTPMFLTSGVSYEQYF
TRBV5-1 | CASSREGGDYGYTF